This T cell receptor (beta chain) was recorded in a study of shared clonotypes between healthy human individuals (dated by TCRdb to 2018 to 2021). Regarding the complete study: The cohort included a few men and a couple of women between 18 and 49 years of age. Per donor, three plates each were used for CD4 naive and CD4 memory, two for CD8 naive, and one for CD8 memory. To estimate repertoire size and how much clonotype sharing occurs between individuals, the study deeply sequenced the blood TCR repertoires of roughly 5 healthy adults. Between about 0.8 and 9 billion PBMCs per donor were obtained by leukapheresis. To increase sequencing depth and limit assay-specific biases, different laboratories used diverse techniques to prepare libraries and sequence TCR repertoires.

Results and caveats for the whole study, not just this receptor: Based on pairwise subsampling, the degree of clonotype sharing among donors was expected to be affected by sequencing depth. About 5% of naive CD4, 3.5% of naive CD8, around 2.3% of memory CD4, and less than 0.45% of memory CD8 clonotypes were shared across several donors. Sampling was restricted to blood, and TCR repertoires in tissue are likely to differ from TCR repertoires in blood. Rarefaction of sorted-subset datasets indicated incomplete sequencing despite the large sequencing depth. Naive subsets generally had larger estimated clonotype richness than memory subsets. The genetic and exposure-history diversity represented was limited by the small number of donors. Compared with non-shared clonotypes, the clonotypes found in all four sorted-subset donors had higher generation probabilities.

Details on this clone: Its antigen remains unidentified. The input lacks base qualities; no much larger clone sits a single base away.

CD8 naive samples were CD45RO-negative cells positively selected for CCR7, giving a CD45RA+CCR7+ population that excluded TemRA cells. Healthy HIV-negative adults with no recently reported acute infections or vaccinations were included as donors. Only Caucasian adults living in Nashville, Tennessee, USA were represented among the donors. Blood was collected by leukapheresis, and PBMCs were isolated by Ficoll-Histopaque density gradient centrifugation and then cryopreserved in liquid nitrogen vapor phase. Analytical flow cytometry was used to check the purity and quantity of every magnetically sorted T cell population. Genomic DNA was isolated from every sorted fraction and measured by UV absorbance on a Nanodrop 2000c. TCR CDR3 regions were amplified from genomic DNA by multiplex PCR using the deep immunoSEQ assay. Extracted genomic DNA from each cell subset was spread evenly across all wells of several immunoSEQ 96-well plates, with each plate serving as a replicate. Each replicate PCR for sorted subsets received about 210 ng genomic DNA, equal to tens of thousands of T cell genomes. Purified libraries were measured with a Qubit 3.0 fluorometer, size-checked on a Bioanalyzer 2100, and measured again with the KAPA Library Quantification kit. A separate single-read 150-cycle Illumina NextSeq 550 flow cell was used to sequence each immunoSEQ 96-well plate. Regarding the original processing steps: The immunoSEQ output contained only junctional sequences without quality scores, so filtering could not match that applied to full-length reads. Sequences were annotated with PyIR, a Python wrapper for IgBLAST v1.9, and V/J genes and CDR3 were assigned using IMGT germline references. Reads with weak V/J assignments (E-value above 1e-6), missing CDR3, stop codons, out-of-frame junctions, or ambiguous translated residues were removed. V3J clonotypes were defined as sequences sharing an identical inferred V gene, J gene, and CDR3 amino acid sequence. Percentage overlap between repertoires was calculated by dividing the number of shared unique clonotypes by the size of the smaller repertoire. Three approaches were used to assess repertoire richness: RTK rarefaction, the Chao1 estimator, and Recon v2.1 estimates of unobserved clonotypes. Generation probabilities were computed with OLGA for all TCRbeta clonotypes obtained by the gDNA method from a handful of donors. Entries here come from immuneACCESS through TCRdb and include only in-frame sequences with V and J called. Some clones fail to appear in such tables; in the studies checked, an unresolved V gene covers under half of the shortfall, and the cause of the remainder is unknown. V and J calls and clone size are as listed in that table; D and trimming were resolved from the DNA. This sample gives around 2,000,000 clones in total; 93% of them show up just once. The ten top clones hold 1.5% to 2% of the sample.

The sequenced material came from naive CD8+ T cells from PBMCs. What the cell subset or site label conveys for this sample: CD45RA+CCR7+. The sequence was obtained from a young man in good health. Some clones in this sample may be carry-over from other donors' samples.

The CDR3 amino acid sequence is: CASSFLTTGELFF. The DNA sequence is as follows: TGTGCCAGCAGCTTTTTGACCACCGGGGAGCTGTTTTTT. This chain joins TRBV11-2 to TRBJ2-2; no D segment can be confidently identified. Per the germline V gene, SGHAT is the CDR1 and FQNNGV is the CDR2. Deletion took 3 bases off V and 4 bases off J, with a span of 6 bases between the germline ends. The CDR3 sequence holds 13 residues, the cysteine and phenylalanine included. Only the CDR3 DNA stays, 39 bases, in frame from base 1.